Following are 10 T cell receptor beta chains from one sample sequenced in a study of PD-1 blockade in classical Hodgkin lymphoma. As to time point: newly diagnosed, previously untreated cHL patient sample. Negative magnetic selection isolated CD4+ T cells from thawed PBMCs. The repertoire was sequenced with immunoSEQ multiplex PCR; TCRdb's copy has only in-frame clones and lacks some. The sample records approximately 23,000 clones, 85% to 95% being singletons. Material: CD4+ T cells from blood. The source of these receptors is a human donor with classical Hodgkin lymphoma.

The chain has TRBV5-5 and TRBJ2-1, with 9 bases that match TRBD2. CDR3 length: 14 amino acids. The germline CDR1 and CDR2 sequences are SGHKS and YYEKEE (reference sequence). Trimming cost V 1 base and J 8 bases; bases outside gene matches: 4. The CDR3 nucleotides are TGTGCCAGCAGCTTGACGGCGGGAGGGTATGAGCAGTTCTTC. Amino acid sequence: CASSLTAGGYEQFF.

This clone is a singleton in its sample. This chain uses TRBV30 with TRBJ1-2; D ambiguous. V lost 2 bases and J 4 bases, leaving 11 bases between the germline ends. CDR1 GTSNPN and CDR2 SVGIG come from the germline V gene (reference sequence). The CDR3 spans 13 residues. The CDR3: CAWSKNMGYGYTF. The CDR3 coding sequence is TGTGCCTGGAGTAAAAATATGGGCTATGGCTACACCTTC.

The chain carries TRBV28 and TRBJ2-7; 8 bases align to TRBD1. The germline CDR1 and CDR2 sequences are MDHEN and SYDVKM. The CDR3 is 14 residues long. V was pared by 4 bases and J by 3 bases, with 5 bases of the junction left unmatched. In DNA form, the CDR3 reads TGTGCCAGCAGTTCTCCGACAGGGGTCTACGAGCAGTACTTC. It yields the protein CASSSPTGVYEQYF.

The rearrangement uses TRBV20-1 and TRBJ1-1; no definite D call. Germline CDR1 is DFQATT and CDR2 is SNEGSKA (reference sequence). This CDR3 comprises 11 residues. Trimming removed 0 bases from V and 2 bases from J, with 1 base in between. CDR3 in DNA: TGCAGTGCTAGAGACAACACTGAAGCTTTCTTT. The encoded protein is CSARDNTEAFF.

This chain joins TRBV6-1 and TRBJ1-2; maybe TRBD1 (5 bases). Trimming shortened V by 2 bases and J by 5 bases, and 12 bases separated the two germline ends. This CDR3 has 14 residues. Germline V gene sequence: CDR1 MNHNS, CDR2 SASEGT. DNA for the CDR3: TGTGCCAGCAGTGAATTTGGAGGGGCGTATGGCTACACCTTC. Protein: CASSEFGGAYGYTF.

The V call is TRBV7-9, the J call TRBJ1-1; D is unresolved. The germline V and J ends were trimmed by 1 base and 4 bases, with 7 bases remaining between them. The germline V gene encodes CDR1 SEHNR and CDR2 FQNEAQ (reference sequence). The CDR3 length is 13 residues. The CDR3 is CASSLGTGTEAFF. In DNA, the CDR3 is TGTGCCAGCAGCTTAGGAACGGGCACTGAAGCTTTCTTT.

V gene TRBV19 combines with J gene TRBJ1-5; maybe TRBD1 (5 bases). The germline V gene has CDR1 LNHDA and CDR2 SQIVND (reference sequence). CDR3 size: 11 residues. Trimming left V 9 bases short and J 5 bases short, with 8 bases between. The CDR3 region is CASRGDQPQHF. The CDR3 nucleotides read TGTGCCAGCCGGGGGGATCAGCCCCAGCATTTT.

The chain couples TRBV5-4 to TRBJ1-1, with TRBD1 as a possible D gene (6 bases). The CDR3 runs 12 residues. The ends were cut back, 4 bases at V and 3 bases at J, with 7 bases in the middle. Germline V gives CDR1 SGHNT, CDR2 YYREEE (reference sequence). This CDR3 reads CASSAGDTEAFF. The DNA for the CDR3 is TGTGCCAGCAGCGCAGGGGACACTGAAGCTTTCTTT.

The chain has TRBV6-5 and TRBJ1-2, with D maybe TRBD1 (6 bases). Germline lookup yields CDR1 MNHEY and CDR2 SVGAGI. Trimming took off 0 bases at V and 5 bases at J, with 13 bases between the two ends. The CDR3 has 15 amino acids. Written as DNA, the CDR3 is TGTGCCAGCAGTTACTCCGGGGGCGCCGAGTATGGCTACACCTTC. This gives the protein CASSYSGGAEYGYTF.

The V gene is TRBV5-5, the J gene TRBJ2-1; D is unresolved. Deletions cut 3 bases from V and 6 bases from J, with 7 bases between. CDR1 is SGHKS, CDR2 YYEKEE, per germline (reference sequence). CDR3 size: 12 residues. The CDR3 is CASSYATNEQFF. The CDR3 DNA follows: TGTGCCAGCAGCTATGCGACCAATGAGCAGTTCTTC. The full variable domain, in which reference TRBV5-5 and TRBJ2-1 provide the parts outside the CDR3, is DAGVTQSPTHLIKTRGQQVTLRCSPISGHKSVSWYQQVLGQGPQFIFQYYEKEERGRGNFPDRFSARQFPNYSSELNVNALLLGDSALYLCASSYATNEQFFGPGTRLTVL.